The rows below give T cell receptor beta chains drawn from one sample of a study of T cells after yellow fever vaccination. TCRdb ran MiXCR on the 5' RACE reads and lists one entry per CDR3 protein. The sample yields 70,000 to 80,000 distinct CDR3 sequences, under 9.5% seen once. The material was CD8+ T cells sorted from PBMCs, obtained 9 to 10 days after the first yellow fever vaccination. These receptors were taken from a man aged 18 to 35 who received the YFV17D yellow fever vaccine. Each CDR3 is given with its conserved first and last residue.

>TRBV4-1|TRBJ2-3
CASGATDTQYF
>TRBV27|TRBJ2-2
CASKLRQGYTGELFF
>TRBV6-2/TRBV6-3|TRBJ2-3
CASSYSGTSGGNTDTQYF
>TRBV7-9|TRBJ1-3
CASSLAGSGNTIYF
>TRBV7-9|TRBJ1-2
CASSWAAAAAEGGYTF
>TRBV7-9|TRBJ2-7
CASSGDSAYEQYF
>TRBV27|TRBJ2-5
CASSRSRTGLHGTQYF
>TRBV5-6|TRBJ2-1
CASSKAGTSSGKQFF
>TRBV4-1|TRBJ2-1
CAISQVGPLSGSYNEQFF
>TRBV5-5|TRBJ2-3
CASSLATLDTQYF
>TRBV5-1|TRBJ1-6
CASSQSSGPLHF
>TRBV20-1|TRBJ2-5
CRGDLRETQYF
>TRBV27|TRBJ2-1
CASQKPRSPYNEQFF
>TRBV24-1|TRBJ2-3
CATSETTGDRDTQYF
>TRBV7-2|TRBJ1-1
CASSLDRTEAFF
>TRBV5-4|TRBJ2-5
CANSRDLEETQYF
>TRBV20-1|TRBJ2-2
CSARLAGGPVELFF
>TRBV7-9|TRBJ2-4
CASSAGRVDIQYF
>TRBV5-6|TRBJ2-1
CASSLGSEQFF
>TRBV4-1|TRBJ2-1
CASSLRGSLNEQFF
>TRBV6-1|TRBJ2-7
CASSLGGQRAYEQYF
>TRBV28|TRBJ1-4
CASSLRQGPSLEKLFF
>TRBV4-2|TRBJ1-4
CASSQDPTSLEKLFF
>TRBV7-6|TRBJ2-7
CASSPRVGSSEQYF
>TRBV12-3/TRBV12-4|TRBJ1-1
CAFSYLGGGEGNTEAFF
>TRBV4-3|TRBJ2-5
CASSREAGGLETQYF
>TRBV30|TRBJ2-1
CAWHSTVRQFF
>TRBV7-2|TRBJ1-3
CASSLTRGHDGNTIYF
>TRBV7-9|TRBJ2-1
CASSPSGGPSYNEQFF
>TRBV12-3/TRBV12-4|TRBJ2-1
CASSLVIASYNEQFF
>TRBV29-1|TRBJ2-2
CSVPSGYGELFF
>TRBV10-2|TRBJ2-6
CASSGGGTNSGANVLTF
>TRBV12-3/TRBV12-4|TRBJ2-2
CAIGQANTGELFF
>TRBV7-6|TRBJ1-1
CASSLAGGHTEAFF
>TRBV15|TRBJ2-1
CAAGGNDEQFF
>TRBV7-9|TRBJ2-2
CASRPTGNTGELFF
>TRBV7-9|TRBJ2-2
CASSPEGSKIPGELFF
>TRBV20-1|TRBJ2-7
CSARGPSSYEQYF
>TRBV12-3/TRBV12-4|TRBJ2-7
CASSQTGQGYEQYF
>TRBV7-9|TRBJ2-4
CASSLVAGEKNIQYF
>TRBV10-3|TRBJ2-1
CAISESLGTGSDEQFF
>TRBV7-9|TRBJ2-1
CASSPRAFEQFF
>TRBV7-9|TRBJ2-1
CASSFPRGLALNEQFF
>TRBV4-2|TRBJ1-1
CASSQDWLLNTEAFF
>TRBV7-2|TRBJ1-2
CASTPTPGQQHIFNYGYTF
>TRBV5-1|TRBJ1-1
CASSPAWGTEAFF